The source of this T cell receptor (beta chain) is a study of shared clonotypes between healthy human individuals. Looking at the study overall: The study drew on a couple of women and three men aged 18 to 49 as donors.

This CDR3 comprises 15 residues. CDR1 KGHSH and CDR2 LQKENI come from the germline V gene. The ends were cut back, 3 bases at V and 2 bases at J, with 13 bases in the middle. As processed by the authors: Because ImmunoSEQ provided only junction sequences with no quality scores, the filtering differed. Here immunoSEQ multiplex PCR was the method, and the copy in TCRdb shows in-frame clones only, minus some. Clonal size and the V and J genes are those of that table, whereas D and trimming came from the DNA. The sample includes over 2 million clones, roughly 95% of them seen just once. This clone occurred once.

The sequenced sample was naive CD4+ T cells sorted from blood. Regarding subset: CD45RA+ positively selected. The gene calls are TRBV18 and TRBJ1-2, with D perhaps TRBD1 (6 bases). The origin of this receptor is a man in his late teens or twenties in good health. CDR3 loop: CASSPGAEINYGYTF. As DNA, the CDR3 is TGTGCCAGCTCACCGGGGGCGGAGATCAACTATGGCTACACCTTC.